The clone carrying this T cell receptor (beta chain) was counted between two and nine times. The CDR3 is 17 residues long. V shed 7 bases and J 3 bases; nucleotides not matched to a gene: 13. The germline V gene encodes CDR1 MNHEY and CDR2 SVGEGT. TCRdb called the RT-PCR reads again in MiXCR, with one record for every CDR3 protein. This table holds almost 700,000 distinct CDR3 sequences, 12% to 15% found once. Sequencing was done on a sample of memory CD4+ T cells from blood. V gene TRBV6-2 or TRBV6-3 combines with J gene TRBJ2-2, with TRBD2 matching 8 bases. The clonotype comes from a female donor in good health, serving as a healthy control. The CDR3 region has the DNA TGTGCCAGCATCCCCCGGGGAGCGGGAGCGGACACCGGGGAGCTGTTTTTT. It codes for CASIPRGAGADTGELFF.